The clone carrying this T cell receptor beta chain was picked up a small number of times. This record belongs to a study of T-cell reconstitution after alpha-beta-depleted transplantation in children. Preparing the TCRbeta library involved the use of unique molecular identifiers. TCRdb itself ran the PCR reads through MiXCR, one entry per CDR3 protein. The sample records 200,000 to 250,000 distinct CDR3 sequences, roughly 9% being singletons. J was trimmed by 6 bases and V by 6 bases; bases with no gene match: 7. The germline gives CDR1 LGHDT, CDR2 YNNKEL (reference sequence). The CDR3 is 15 amino acids.

The chain has TRBV3-1 and TRBJ1-4; 10 bases map to TRBD1. The specimen was PBMCs from the stem cell graft donor, collected from the stem cell graft. The receptor was isolated from a human donor who donated a stem cell graft to a child with acute lymphoblastic leukemia. CDR3 region: CASRGQGGIYEKLFF. The CDR3 region has the DNA TGTGCCAGCAGAGGACAGGGGGGAATCTATGAAAAACTGTTTTTT.